This T cell receptor (beta chain) is from a study of blood T cell repertoires in COVID-19. Overall study: The United States, Italy and Spain supplied acute and convalescent COVID-19 samples. In each case, the material was cDNA or gDNA derived from T cells, B-cell-depleted T cells, or PBMCs.

The CDR3 runs to 14 residues. Per germline, CDR1 SGHNT and CDR2 YENEEA. Trimming removed 3 bases at V and 7 bases at J, with 13 bases between. Per the original methods: Reference gene primers were amplified, and this amplification served to estimate nucleated cell counts. The protocol was immunoSEQ multiplex PCR, while the TCRdb copy is restricted to in-frame clones and leaves out a portion. V and J calls and clone size follow that table, whereas D and trimming were derived from the DNA. This sample has more than 85,000 clones, with roughly 84% found just once. This TCR was sampled from a human donor in a cohort sampled during active COVID-19. The chain couples TRBV11-3 to TRBJ2-1; possible D gene TRBD2, 5 bases. Sequencing was carried out using peripheral blood. CDR3 coding DNA: TGTGCCAGCAGCTTCGGGGTATCGAGGAATGAGCAGTTCTTC. It translates to CASSFGVSRNEQFF.